These 16 T cell receptor beta chains originate from one sample sequenced in a study of CD8+ T cells in alopecia areata. Reverse transcription of extracted RNA yielded cDNA, which provided the sequencing template. Sequencing used immunoSEQ multiplex PCR; TCRdb keeps in-frame clones, though not all of them. This table has tens of thousands of clones, approximately 60% appearing once. The source was CD8+ T cells sorted from blood, collected at week 0. The receptors stem from a human donor with alopecia areata.

The V call is TRBV9, the J call TRBJ2-3; D unclear. Trimming pared 0 bases from V and 3 bases from J, leaving 11 bases between. CDR3 length: 15 amino acids. Germline CDR1 is SGDLS and CDR2 is YYNGEE. CDR3 protein: CASSVAPSRTDTQYF. Here the CDR3 DNA reads TGTGCCAGCAGCGTAGCTCCTTCTAGGACAGATACGCAGTATTTT.

V and J are TRBV29-1 and TRBJ2-1; TRBD1 aligns across 9 bases. CDR1 SQVTM and CDR2 ANQGSEA come from the germline V gene. The junction had 5 bases not matched to a gene; V was cut back by 1 base and J by 1 base. There are 16 residues in the CDR3. In DNA, the CDR3 is TGCAGCGTTGAAGTACCGACAGGGGGGTCCTACAATGAGCAGTTCTTC. Amino acids: CSVEVPTGGSYNEQFF.

This clone was seen only a few times. V gene TRBV5-8 combines with J gene TRBJ1-1; D is unresolved. Germline CDR1 SGHTS, CDR2 YDEGEE. V was cut by 4 bases and J by 0 bases, with 4 bases left in between. CDR3 length: 12 amino acids. The CDR3 sequence: CASSLVNTEAFF. The DNA of the CDR3 is TGTGCCAGCAGCCTCGTGAACACTGAAGCTTTCTTT.

This clone has only one observation. This chain links TRBV7-2 with TRBJ2-1; 15 bases line up with TRBD2. Germline V lookup: CDR1 SGHTA, CDR2 FQGNSA. The CDR3 contains 18 residues. V shed 5 bases, J shed 4 bases, and the junction held 9 bases outside the gene matches. The CDR3 region has the DNA TGTGCCAGCAGCCCCGGACTAGCGGGAGGGCCAAGGTACAATGAGCAGTTCTTC. Translation: CASSPGLAGGPRYNEQFF.

DNA of the CDR3: TGCAGCGCCGGACAGGCCAACACCGGGGAGCTGTTTTTT. This translates into CSAGQANTGELFF. The chain combines TRBV29-1 with TRBJ2-2, with 7 bases aligning to TRBD1. This CDR3 has 13 amino acids. Trimming took 7 bases from V and 2 from J; bases not matched to a gene: 4. The germline CDR1 and CDR2 sequences are SQVTM and ANQGSEA.

V is TRBV13 and J is TRBJ1-1; no definite D call. The ends were cut back, 5 bases at V and 5 bases at J, with 9 bases in the middle. The CDR3 loop spans 12 amino acids. The germline gives CDR1 PRHDT, CDR2 FYEKMQ (reference sequence). The chain's CDR3 is CASSRRFTEAFF. CDR3 nucleotides: TGTGCCAGCAGCCGGAGGTTTACTGAAGCTTTCTTT.

This clone was seen only a few times. This chain uses TRBV5-1 with TRBJ2-7, with D possibly being TRBD1 (6 bases). Germline V gives CDR1 SGHRS, CDR2 YFSETQ. The CDR3 sequence is 12 residues long. V shed 1 base and J shed 6 bases, with 8 bases lying between them. This chain's CDR3 is CASSLRGFEQYF. CDR3 bases: TGCGCCAGCAGCTTGAGGGGGTTCGAGCAGTACTTC.

This sequence joins TRBV7-2 and TRBJ2-3; D remains unclear. With 4 bases removed from V and 2 bases from J, the gap between germline ends came to 16 bases. Germline-derived CDR1 and CDR2 are SGHTA and FQGNSA. This CDR3 has 16 amino acids. The CDR3 reads CASSSPLRWSTDTQYF. For the CDR3, the DNA is TGTGCCAGCAGCTCTCCTTTGAGGTGGTCCACAGATACGCAGTATTTT.

This clone was seen only a few times. This rearrangement joins TRBV14 to TRBJ2-7, with D hard to call. V dropped 6 bases and J dropped 2 bases, with 5 bases sitting between them. Germline V CDR1 and CDR2: SGHDN, FVKESK. CDR3 length equals 11 residues. Here the CDR3 reads CASSNTYEQYF. The CDR3 nucleotides are TGTGCCAGCAGTAACACCTACGAGCAGTACTTC.

The chain uses TRBV7-9 and TRBJ1-1; D may be TRBD1 (5 bases). Trimming pared 6 bases from V and 6 bases from J, leaving 29 bases between. In germline, CDR1 is SEHNR, CDR2 FQNEAQ (reference sequence). The CDR3 loop spans 18 amino acids. The CDR3 sequence: CASSAPSQGALMMAEAFF. The DNA of the CDR3 is TGTGCCAGCAGTGCCCCGAGTCAGGGCGCTTTAATGATGGCTGAAGCTTTCTTT.

V is TRBV30 and J is TRBJ2-7, with 8 bases identical to TRBD2. The germline CDR1 and CDR2 sequences are GTSNPN and SVGIG (reference sequence). Germline trimming cut 0 bases from V and 4 bases from J; bases unmatched to any gene: 8. CDR3 size: 15 residues. The CDR3 region has the DNA TGTGCCTGGAGTGTCGCAGCGGGAGTACTTTACGAGCAGTACTTC. It encodes CAWSVAAGVLYEQYF.

J is TRBJ1-5 and V is TRBV7-9; D call uncertain. The V and J ends lost 4 bases and 8 bases respectively, with 9 bases between them. Germline V gene data show CDR1 as SEHNR and CDR2 as FQNEAQ (reference sequence). The CDR3 has 12 amino acids. The CDR3 DNA sequence: TGTGCCAGCAGCTCCTTGCTGGAGCCCCAGCATTTT. It codes for CASSSLLEPQHF.

The CDR3 bases are TGTGCCAGCAGCCTATTGGAGTCACAAGAGACCCAGTACTTC. Translating it yields CASSLLESQETQYF. The rearrangement links TRBV5-4 to TRBJ2-5; D is unresolved. V lost 4 bases and J lost 2, with 12 bases in between. Germline CDR1 is SGHNT and CDR2 is YYREEE (reference sequence). The CDR3 contains 14 residues.

The chain joins TRBV28 to TRBJ2-1; 7 positions agree with TRBD2. The CDR3 spans 12 residues. V dropped 8 bases and J dropped 4; count of bases not matched to a gene: 2. The germline gives CDR1 MDHEN, CDR2 SYDVKM. CDR3 bases: TGTGCCAGCCTTAGCGGGTACAATGAGCAGTTCTTC. Protein sequence: CASLSGYNEQFF.

CDR3 residues: CASRAGSEKLFF. The DNA for the CDR3 is TGTGCCAGCAGGGCAGGGAGTGAAAAACTGTTTTTT. The chain has TRBV2 and TRBJ1-4, with D perhaps matching TRBD1 (5 bases). Germline V gene sequence: CDR1 SNHLY, CDR2 FYNNEI. V was cut by 6 bases and J by 7 bases, with 9 bases left in between. The CDR3 is made up of 12 amino acids.

The sample holds one count of this clone. This chain joins TRBV5-1 and TRBJ2-5; TRBD1 agrees at 8 bases. Germline CDR1 is SGHRS and CDR2 is YFSETQ. This CDR3 spans 18 amino acids. V lost 1 base, J lost 5 bases, and 16 bases stayed unmatched. The CDR3 reads CASSLPGVGTGTRETQYF. DNA for the CDR3: TGCGCCAGCAGCTTGCCCGGTGTCGGGACAGGCACGCGGGAGACCCAGTACTTC.